This T cell receptor beta chain was sequenced for a study of blood T cell repertoires in COVID-19. Study overall: The cDNA or gDNA used as material had been derived from T cells, B-cell-depleted T cells, or PBMCs.

Repertoires were generated with immunoSEQ multiplex PCR, while TCRdb's copy carries only in-frame clones and drops some. The table shows hundreds of thousands of clones, with 75% to 85% occurring only once. CDR3 size: 14 residues. In germline, CDR1 is SGDLS, CDR2 YYNGEE. The ends were cut back, 0 bases at V and 6 bases at J, with 11 bases in the middle. This sequence joins TRBV9 and TRBJ2-3, with a tentative D call TRBD2 (6 bases). The specimen sequenced was peripheral blood. The receptor's source is a man between 45 and 60 years old with active or convalescent COVID-19. The chain's CDR3 is CASSVVGGMDTQYF. CDR3 DNA: TGTGCCAGCAGCGTAGTAGGCGGGATGGATACGCAGTATTTT.